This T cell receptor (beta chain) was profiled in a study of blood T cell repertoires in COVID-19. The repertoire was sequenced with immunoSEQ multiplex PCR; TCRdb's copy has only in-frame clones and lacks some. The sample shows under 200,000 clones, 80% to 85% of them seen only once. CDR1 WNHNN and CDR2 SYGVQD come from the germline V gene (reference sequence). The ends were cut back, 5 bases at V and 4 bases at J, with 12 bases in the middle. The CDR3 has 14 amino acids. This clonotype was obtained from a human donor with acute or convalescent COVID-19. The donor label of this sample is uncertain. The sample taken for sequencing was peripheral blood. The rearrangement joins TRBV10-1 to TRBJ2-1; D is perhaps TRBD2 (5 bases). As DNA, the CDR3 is TGCGCCAGCAGTCCAAGCGGAAGATACAATGAGCAGTTCTTC. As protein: CASSPSGRYNEQFF.